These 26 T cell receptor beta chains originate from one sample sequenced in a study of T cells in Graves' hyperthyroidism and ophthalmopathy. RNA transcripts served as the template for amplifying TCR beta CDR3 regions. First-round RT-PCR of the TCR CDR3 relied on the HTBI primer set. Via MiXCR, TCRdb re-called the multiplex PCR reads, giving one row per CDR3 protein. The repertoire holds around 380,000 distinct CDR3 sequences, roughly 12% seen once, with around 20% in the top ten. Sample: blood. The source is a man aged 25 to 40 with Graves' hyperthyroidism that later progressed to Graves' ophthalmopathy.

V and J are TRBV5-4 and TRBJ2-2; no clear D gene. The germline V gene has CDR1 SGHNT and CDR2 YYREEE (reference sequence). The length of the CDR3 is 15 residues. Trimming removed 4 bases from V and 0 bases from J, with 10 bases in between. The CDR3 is CASSPDNANTGELFF. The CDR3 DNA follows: TGTGCCAGCAGCCCCGACAACGCGAACACCGGGGAGCTGTTTTTT.

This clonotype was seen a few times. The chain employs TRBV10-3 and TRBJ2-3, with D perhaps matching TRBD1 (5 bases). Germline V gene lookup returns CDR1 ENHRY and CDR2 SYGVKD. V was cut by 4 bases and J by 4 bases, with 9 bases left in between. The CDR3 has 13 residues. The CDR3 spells CAISGQPADTQYF. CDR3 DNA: TGTGCCATCAGTGGACAGCCGGCAGATACGCAGTATTTT.

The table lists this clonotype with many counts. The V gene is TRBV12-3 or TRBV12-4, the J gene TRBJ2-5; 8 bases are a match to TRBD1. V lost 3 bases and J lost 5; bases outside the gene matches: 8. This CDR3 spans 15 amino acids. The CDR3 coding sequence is TGTGCCAGCAGTTTTGGGCAGGGGGCGAGGGAGACCCAGTACTTC. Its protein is CASSFGQGARETQYF.

DNA for the CDR3: TGCGCCAGCAGCCCTCCAGGTCGAGGCTACACCTTC. This gives the protein CASSPPGRGYTF. The V gene is TRBV4-1, the J gene TRBJ1-2; D not resolved. CDR1 MGHRA and CDR2 YSYEKL come from the germline V gene. The CDR3 extends over 12 amino acids. The V and J ends lost 4 bases and 8 bases respectively, with 11 bases between them.

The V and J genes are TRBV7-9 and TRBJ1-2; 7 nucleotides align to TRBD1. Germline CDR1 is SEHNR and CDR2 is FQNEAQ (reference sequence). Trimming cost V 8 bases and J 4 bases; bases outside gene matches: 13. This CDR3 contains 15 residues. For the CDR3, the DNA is TGTGCCAGCGGGGACTCCGACAGGGCCGGCTATGGCTACACCTTC. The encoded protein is CASGDSDRAGYGYTF.

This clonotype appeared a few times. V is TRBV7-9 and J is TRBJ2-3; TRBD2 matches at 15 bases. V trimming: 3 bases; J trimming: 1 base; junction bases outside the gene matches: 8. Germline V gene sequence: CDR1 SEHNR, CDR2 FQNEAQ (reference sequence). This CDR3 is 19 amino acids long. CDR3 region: CASSLAPGLAGGRTDTQYF. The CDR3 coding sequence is TGTGCCAGCAGCTTGGCCCCGGGACTAGCGGGGGGACGCACAGATACGCAGTATTTT.

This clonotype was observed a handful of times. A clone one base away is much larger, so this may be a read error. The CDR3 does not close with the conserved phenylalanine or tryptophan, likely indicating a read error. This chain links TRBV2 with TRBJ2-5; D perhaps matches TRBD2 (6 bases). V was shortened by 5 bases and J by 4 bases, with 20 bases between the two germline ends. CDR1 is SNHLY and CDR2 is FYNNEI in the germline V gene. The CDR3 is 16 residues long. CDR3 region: CASSTSGLTGGETQYL. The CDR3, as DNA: TGTGCCAGCAGTACTTCCGGACTAACCGGAGGAGAGACCCAGTACCTC.

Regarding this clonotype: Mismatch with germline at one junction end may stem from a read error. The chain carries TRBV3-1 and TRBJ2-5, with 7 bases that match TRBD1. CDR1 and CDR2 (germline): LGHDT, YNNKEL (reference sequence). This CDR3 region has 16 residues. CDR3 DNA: TGTGTCAGCAGCCAAGCCGAGACAGGGAATAGAAGGACCCAGTACTTC. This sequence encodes CVSSQAETGNRRTQYF.

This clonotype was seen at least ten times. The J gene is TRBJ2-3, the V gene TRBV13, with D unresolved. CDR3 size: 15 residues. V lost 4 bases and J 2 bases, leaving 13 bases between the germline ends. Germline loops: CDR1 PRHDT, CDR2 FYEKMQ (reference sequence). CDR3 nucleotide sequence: TGTGCCAGCAGCTCCCGACTGGAAAACACAGATACGCAGTATTTT. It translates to CASSSRLENTDTQYF.

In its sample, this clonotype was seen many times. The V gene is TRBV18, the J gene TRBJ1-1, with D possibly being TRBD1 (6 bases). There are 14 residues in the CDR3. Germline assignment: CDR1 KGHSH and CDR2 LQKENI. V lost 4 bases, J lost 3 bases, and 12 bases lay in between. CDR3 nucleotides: TGTGCCAGCTCACGGGGGACACCAGACACTGAAGCTTTCTTT. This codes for CASSRGTPDTEAFF. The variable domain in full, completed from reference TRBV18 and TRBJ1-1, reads NAGVMQNPRHLVRRRGQEARLRCSPMKGHSHVYWYRQLPEEGLKFMVYLQKENIIDESGMPKERFSAEFPKEGPSILRIQQVVRGDSAAYFCASSRGTPDTEAFFGQGTRLTVV.

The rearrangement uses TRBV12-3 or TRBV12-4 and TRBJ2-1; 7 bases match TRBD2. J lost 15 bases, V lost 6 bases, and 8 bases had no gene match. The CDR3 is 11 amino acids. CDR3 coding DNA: TGTGCCAGCAGAAACCGGGACTACGGGTTCTTC. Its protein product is CASRNRDYGFF.

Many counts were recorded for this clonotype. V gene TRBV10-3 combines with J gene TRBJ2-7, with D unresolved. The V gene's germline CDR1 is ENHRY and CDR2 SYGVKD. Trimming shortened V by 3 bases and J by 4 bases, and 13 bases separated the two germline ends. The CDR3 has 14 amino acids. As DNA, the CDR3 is TGTGCCATCAGTGAAAGGACCGTTCCATACGAGCAGTACTTC. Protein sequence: CAISERTVPYEQYF.

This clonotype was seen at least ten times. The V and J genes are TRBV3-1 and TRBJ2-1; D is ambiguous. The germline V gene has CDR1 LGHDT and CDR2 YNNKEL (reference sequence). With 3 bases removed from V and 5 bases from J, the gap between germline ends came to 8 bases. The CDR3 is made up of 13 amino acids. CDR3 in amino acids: CASSQDLNNEQFF. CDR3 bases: TGTGCCAGCAGCCAGGACCTAAACAATGAGCAGTTCTTC.

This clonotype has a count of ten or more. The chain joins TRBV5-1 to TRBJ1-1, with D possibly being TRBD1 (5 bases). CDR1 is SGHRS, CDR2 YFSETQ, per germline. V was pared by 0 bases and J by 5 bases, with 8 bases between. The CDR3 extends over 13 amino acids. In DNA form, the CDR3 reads TGCGCCAGCAGCTTGGGCTGGGGGACTGAAGCTTTCTTT. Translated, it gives CASSLGWGTEAFF.

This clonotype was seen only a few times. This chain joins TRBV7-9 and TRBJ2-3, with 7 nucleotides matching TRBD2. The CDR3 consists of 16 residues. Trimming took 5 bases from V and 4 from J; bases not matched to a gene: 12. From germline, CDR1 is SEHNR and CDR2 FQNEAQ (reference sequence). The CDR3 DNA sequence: TGTGCCAGCAGCACCCAGCGGGGCCGTCAGGCAGATACGCAGTATTTT. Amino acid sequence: CASSTQRGRQADTQYF.

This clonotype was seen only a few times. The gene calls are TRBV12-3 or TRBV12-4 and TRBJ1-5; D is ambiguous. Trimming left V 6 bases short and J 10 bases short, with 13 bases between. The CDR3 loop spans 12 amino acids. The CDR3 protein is CASSQRELPQHF. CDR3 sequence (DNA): TGTGCCAGCAGCCAACGGGAGTTACCCCAGCATTTT.

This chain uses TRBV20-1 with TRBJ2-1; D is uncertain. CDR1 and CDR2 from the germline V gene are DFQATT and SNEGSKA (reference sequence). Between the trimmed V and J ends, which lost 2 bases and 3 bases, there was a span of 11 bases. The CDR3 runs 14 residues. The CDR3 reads CSARSASSYNEQFF. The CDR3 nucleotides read TGCAGTGCTAGATCCGCTAGTAGCTACAATGAGCAGTTCTTC.

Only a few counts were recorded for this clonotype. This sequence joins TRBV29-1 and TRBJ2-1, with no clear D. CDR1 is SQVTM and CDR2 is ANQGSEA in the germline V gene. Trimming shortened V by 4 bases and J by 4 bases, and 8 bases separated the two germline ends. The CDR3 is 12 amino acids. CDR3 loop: CSVGRAYNEQFF. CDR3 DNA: TGCAGCGTTGGTCGGGCTTACAATGAGCAGTTCTTC.

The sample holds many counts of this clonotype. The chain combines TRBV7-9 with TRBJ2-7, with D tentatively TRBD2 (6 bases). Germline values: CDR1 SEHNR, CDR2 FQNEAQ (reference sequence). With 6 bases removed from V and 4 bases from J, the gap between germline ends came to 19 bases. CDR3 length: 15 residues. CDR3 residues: CASRGLGLAGYEQYF. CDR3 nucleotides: TGTGCCAGCAGGGGACTGGGGCTCGCTGGATACGAGCAGTACTTC.

The CDR3 here is CASSLTDSPNEKLFF. CDR3 nucleotides: TGTGCCAGCAGTTTGACGGACAGCCCTAATGAAAAACTGTTTTTT. The chain combines TRBV27 with TRBJ1-4, with D maybe TRBD1 (6 bases). V lost 3 bases and J lost 3, with 11 bases in between. The CDR3 spans 15 residues. Germline V gives CDR1 MNHEY, CDR2 SMNVEV (reference sequence).

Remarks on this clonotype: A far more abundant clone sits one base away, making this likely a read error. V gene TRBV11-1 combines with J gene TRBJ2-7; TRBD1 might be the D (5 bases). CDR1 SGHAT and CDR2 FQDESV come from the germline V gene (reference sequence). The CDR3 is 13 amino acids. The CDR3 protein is CASSLGQSYEEYF. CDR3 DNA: TGTGCCAGCAGCTTAGGACAGTCCTACGAGGAGTACTTC.

The CDR3 sequence: CATSVRDSNSPLHF. CDR3 nucleotide sequence: TGTGCCACCAGCGTCAGGGACTCTAATTCACCCCTCCACTTT. This chain links TRBV15 with TRBJ1-6; a weak D match, TRBD1 (5 bases). The germline CDR1 and CDR2 sequences are LNHNV and YYDKDF (reference sequence). V was pared by 5 bases and J by 6 bases, with 11 bases between. The CDR3 covers 14 residues.

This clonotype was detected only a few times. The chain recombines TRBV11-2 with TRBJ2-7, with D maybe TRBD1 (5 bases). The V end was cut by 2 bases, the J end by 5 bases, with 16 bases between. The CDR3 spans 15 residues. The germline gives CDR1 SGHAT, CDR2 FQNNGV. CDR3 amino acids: CASSLMGREGDEQYF. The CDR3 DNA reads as TGTGCCAGCAGCTTAATGGGGCGCGAAGGGGACGAGCAGTACTTC. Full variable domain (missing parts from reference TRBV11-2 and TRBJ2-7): EAGVAQSPRYKIIEKRQSVAFWCNPISGHATLYWYQQILGQGPKLLIQFQNNGVVDDSQLPKDRFSAERLKGVDSTLKIQPAKLEDSAVYLCASSLMGREGDEQYFGPGTRLTVT.

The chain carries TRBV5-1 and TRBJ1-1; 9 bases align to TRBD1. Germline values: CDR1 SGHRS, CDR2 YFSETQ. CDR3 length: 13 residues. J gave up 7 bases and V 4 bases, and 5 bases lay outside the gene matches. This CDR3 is CASSPRTGVEAFF. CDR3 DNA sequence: TGCGCCAGCAGCCCCAGGACAGGGGTTGAAGCTTTCTTT.

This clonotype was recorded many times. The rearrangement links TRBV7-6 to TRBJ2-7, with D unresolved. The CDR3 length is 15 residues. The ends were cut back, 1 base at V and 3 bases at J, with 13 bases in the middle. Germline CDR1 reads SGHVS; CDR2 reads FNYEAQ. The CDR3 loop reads CASSLVRSLFYEQYF. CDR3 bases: TGTGCCAGCAGCTTAGTCAGGTCTCTTTTCTACGAGCAGTACTTC.

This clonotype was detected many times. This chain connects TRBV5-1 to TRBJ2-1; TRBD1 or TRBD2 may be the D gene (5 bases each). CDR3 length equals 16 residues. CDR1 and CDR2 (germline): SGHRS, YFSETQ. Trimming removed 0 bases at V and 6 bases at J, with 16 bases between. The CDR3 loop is CASSLEVGRAGNEQFF. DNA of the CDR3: TGCGCCAGCAGCTTGGAGGTGGGCAGGGCGGGCAATGAGCAGTTCTTC.